The clone carrying this T cell receptor (beta chain) was seen a handful of times. The sample comes from a study of blood T cell repertoires in COVID-19. The assay was immunoSEQ multiplex PCR, and TCRdb's table has in-frame clones only and misses some. Here the sample spans about 290,000 clones, approximately 91% being singletons. V lost 4 bases and J lost 0, with 13 bases in between. The CDR3 contains 15 residues. CDR1 is MNHNY and CDR2 is SVGAGI in the germline V gene (reference sequence). Material for sequencing was peripheral blood. The clonotype originates from a woman between 40 and 50 years old who had recovered from COVID-19. The chain uses TRBV6-6 and TRBJ2-7, with D tentatively TRBD1 (6 bases). CDR3 nucleotides: TGTGCCAGCAGTTTATCAACAGGGAGCTCCTACGAGCAGTACTTC. As protein: CASSLSTGSSYEQYF.